This TCR beta chain was found in a study of blood T cell repertoires in COVID-19. Study overall: T cells, B-cell-depleted T cells, or PBMCs supplied cDNA or gDNA.

In the original workflow: Amplification of reference gene primers was used by the study to estimate nucleated cell counts. Sequencing was performed with immunoSEQ multiplex PCR; in TCRdb, only in-frame clones are kept and a portion is missing. V and J calls plus clone size are reproduced from that table; the DNA served to infer D and trimming. The sample lists fewer than 500,000 clones, around 89% occurring once. The sample comprised peripheral blood. The TCR comes from a woman aged 30 to 39 with acute or convalescent COVID-19.

The CDR3 DNA reads as TGTGCCAGCAGTTCTACGACTGATCAGCCCCAGCATTTT. It codes for CASSSTTDQPQHF. This chain connects TRBV6-5 to TRBJ1-5; D not resolved. V lost 4 bases and J lost 5, with 9 bases in between. Germline V gene sequence: CDR1 MNHEY, CDR2 SVGAGI. This CDR3 has 13 amino acids.